These T cell receptor beta chains were read from a single sample in a study of T cells expressing NK-cell markers. With the 5' RACE reads reprocessed, TCRdb shows one record per CDR3 protein and no DNA. The sample has some 390,000 distinct CDR3 sequences; the top ten hold roughly a tenth. The source material was blood T cells: a sorted CD56 or NKG2C T cell subset, CD4+ or CD8+ T cells, or bulk PBMC T cells (not recorded which). The receptors were sampled from a woman in her fifties or sixties in good health. CDR3s include the opening cysteine and the closing phenylalanine or tryptophan. Fields, in order: V gene, J gene, CDR3 protein.

V gene: TRBV15; J gene: TRBJ2-5; CDR3 protein: CATSRDKDRGRLGETQYF
V gene: TRBV27; J gene: TRBJ2-3; CDR3 protein: CASSFSGPDTQYF
V gene: TRBV5-1; J gene: TRBJ2-1; CDR3 protein: CASSIKPGLAGESSYNEQFF
V gene: TRBV25-1; J gene: TRBJ2-2; CDR3 protein: CASSEGLRDRGPGELFF
V gene: TRBV24-1; J gene: TRBJ2-1; CDR3 protein: CATSDWGDRGYEQFF
V gene: TRBV20-1; J gene: TRBJ1-4; CDR3 protein: CSARSYEKLFF
V gene: TRBV20-1; J gene: TRBJ2-1; CDR3 protein: CSALRLRTVYNEQFF
V gene: TRBV20-1; J gene: TRBJ2-3; CDR3 protein: CSASVGRWGDTQYF
V gene: TRBV24-1; J gene: TRBJ2-3; CDR3 protein: CATSPVPSTDTQYF
V gene: TRBV12-3/TRBV12-4; J gene: TRBJ1-5; CDR3 protein: CASSLQNHQPQHF
V gene: TRBV5-6; J gene: TRBJ2-1; CDR3 protein: CASSLGDKYNEQFF
V gene: TRBV27; J gene: TRBJ2-2; CDR3 protein: CASSLKDRAVGDTGELFF
V gene: TRBV5-1; J gene: TRBJ2-1; CDR3 protein: CASSLGERYNEQFF
V gene: TRBV20-1; J gene: TRBJ2-3; CDR3 protein: CSAHLRSTDTQYF
V gene: TRBV11-1; J gene: TRBJ1-1; CDR3 protein: CASSLSLVTEAFF
V gene: TRBV25-1; J gene: TRBJ1-1; CDR3 protein: CASSATSWGNTEAFF
V gene: TRBV9; J gene: TRBJ1-1; CDR3 protein: CASSAGQLRTEAFF
V gene: TRBV4-1; J gene: TRBJ2-1; CDR3 protein: CASSQAGLSYNEQFF
V gene: TRBV13; J gene: TRBJ2-7; CDR3 protein: CASSRGGLAGVQYF
V gene: TRBV7-2; J gene: TRBJ2-3; CDR3 protein: CASSQPRGLSTDTQYF
V gene: TRBV6-1; J gene: TRBJ2-5; CDR3 protein: CASTHRDRREETQYF
V gene: TRBV6-1; J gene: TRBJ2-1; CDR3 protein: CASRVETYNEQFF
V gene: TRBV5-1; J gene: TRBJ2-3; CDR3 protein: CASSLPGTTRDDTQYF
V gene: TRBV3-1; J gene: TRBJ1-1; CDR3 protein: CASSQGGTGGSTEAFF
V gene: TRBV18; J gene: TRBJ2-2; CDR3 protein: CASSPQGSAGELFF
V gene: TRBV5-1; J gene: TRBJ2-1; CDR3 protein: CASSLGSTSRHNEQFF
V gene: TRBV11-2; J gene: TRBJ1-5; CDR3 protein: CASSLDWNNPQHF
V gene: TRBV12-3/TRBV12-4; J gene: TRBJ2-1; CDR3 protein: CASRAPPAPDNEQFF
V gene: TRBV5-1; J gene: TRBJ2-7; CDR3 protein: CASSPGQGWDEQYF
V gene: TRBV4-1; J gene: TRBJ2-7; CDR3 protein: CASSRLLAGVSYEQYF
V gene: TRBV5-8; J gene: TRBJ1-1; CDR3 protein: CASRLNRYTEAFF